This TCR beta chain emerged from a study of T cells in Graves' hyperthyroidism and ophthalmopathy. With 3 bases clipped from V and 3 bases from J, the junction kept 2 bases outside the gene matches. CDR3 length equals 15 residues. The CDR3 regions of TCR beta were amplified from RNA transcripts. The HTBI primer set served for first-round RT-PCR of the TCR CDR3. TCRdb used MiXCR to reprocess the multiplex PCR reads, holding one entry per CDR3 protein. The sample includes roughly 500,000 distinct CDR3 sequences, about 16% of them seen just once. This clonotype came up many times. The V gene is TRBV12-3 or TRBV12-4, the J gene TRBJ2-1, with 10 nucleotides matching TRBD2. Sequenced material: blood. This clonotype was obtained from a woman in her thirties with Graves' ophthalmopathy. CDR3: CASSFRTSGYNEQFF. In DNA, the CDR3 is TGTGCCAGCAGTTTTCGGACTAGCGGCTACAATGAGCAGTTCTTC.